A single T cell receptor beta chain is shown here with its context. Its target is not known. The data were taken from a study of shared clonotypes between healthy human individuals. The study's findings and limits: The donor pool, a small one, limited the genetic and exposure-history diversity represented.

V shed 1 base and J shed 4 bases, with 4 bases lying between them. This CDR3 comprises 12 residues. Germline values: CDR1 SGHDN, CDR2 FVKESK. Genomic DNA of every subset was divided equally among multiple immunoSEQ plates. The replicate PCRs on unsorted PBMC were given 250 to 300 ng DNA, which is about 30,000 T cell genomes. Methods used by the authors: ImmunoSEQ junction-only sequences lacked quality scores, so their filtering differed. The assay was immunoSEQ multiplex PCR, and TCRdb's table has in-frame clones only and misses some. The DNA gave D and trimming, while V, J and clone size come from that table. The table lists about 530,000 clones, roughly 79% of them singletons.

The origin of this receptor is a woman aged 35 to 49 in good health. Some clones in this sample may be carry-over from other donors' samples. The rearrangement links TRBV14 to TRBJ1-2; no firm D call. Sequencing was carried out using PBMCs. The CDR3 here is CASSQGVYGYTF. DNA of the CDR3: TGTGCCAGCAGCCAAGGAGTCTATGGCTACACCTTC. Drawing the rest from reference TRBV14 and TRBJ1-2, the complete variable domain is EAGVTQFPSHSVIEKGQTVTLRCDPISGHDNLYWYRRVMGKEIKFLLHFVKESKQDESGMPNNRFLAERTGGTYSTLKVQPAELEDSGVYFCASSQGVYGYTFGSGTRLTVV.